This is a list of T cell receptor beta chains from one sample in a study of graft-versus-host responses after intestinal transplantation. Measured with immunoSEQ multiplex PCR; TCRdb has only the in-frame clones, and not every one. Of about 120,000 clones listed, about 93% are singletons. Their antigen targets remain unknown. Sequenced here: unstimulated CD4+ T cells sorted from spleen or lymph node cells, sampled before intestinal transplant. Receptors originate from a human donor who received an intestinal transplant. CDR3s include the opening cysteine and the closing phenylalanine or tryptophan. A clone size is listed for some rows: how often the clone was seen (once, few, many), or a class if it is expanded.

clone size: .; V gene: TRBV7-9; J gene: TRBJ2-1; CDR3 length: 18; CDR3 protein: CASSLILAGGTNYNEQFF
clone size: .; V gene: TRBV5-5; J gene: TRBJ2-7; CDR3 length: 11; CDR3 protein: CASQKGERQYF
clone size: few; V gene: TRBV19; J gene: TRBJ1-5; CDR3 length: 12; CDR3 protein: CASSPRNQPQHF
clone size: once; V gene: TRBV10-3; J gene: TRBJ2-1; CDR3 length: 15; CDR3 protein: CAISGGTSGYNEQFF
clone size: .; V gene: TRBV5-1; J gene: TRBJ2-1; CDR3 length: 18; CDR3 protein: CASSLRLAGGPIYNEQFF
clone size: .; V gene: TRBV6-5; J gene: TRBJ2-7; CDR3 length: 13; CDR3 protein: CASSQEDRREQYF
clone size: .; V gene: TRBV7-2; J gene: TRBJ2-3; CDR3 length: 13; CDR3 protein: CASSWGVTDTQYF
clone size: .; V gene: TRBV29-1; J gene: TRBJ1-5; CDR3 length: 13; CDR3 protein: CSVVSGGDQPQHF
clone size: .; V gene: TRBV5-4; J gene: TRBJ2-7; CDR3 length: 16; CDR3 protein: CASSLGLAGGLNEQYF
clone size: .; V gene: TRBV7-9; J gene: TRBJ2-2; CDR3 length: 19; CDR3 protein: CASSLVFSGHGNNTGELFF
clone size: .; V gene: TRBV18; J gene: TRBJ2-7; CDR3 length: 13; CDR3 protein: CASAQGSGYEQYF
clone size: .; V gene: TRBV30; J gene: TRBJ2-3; CDR3 length: 14; CDR3 protein: CAWSVVLEPDTQYF
clone size: .; V gene: TRBV7-8; J gene: TRBJ2-1; CDR3 length: 15; CDR3 protein: CASSLRIDRWNEQFF
clone size: .; V gene: TRBV30; J gene: TRBJ1-2; CDR3 length: 15; CDR3 protein: CAWIPSPRGYYGYTF
clone size: .; V gene: TRBV9; J gene: TRBJ2-7; CDR3 length: 16; CDR3 protein: CASSVGALAAAYEQYF
clone size: .; V gene: TRBV30; J gene: TRBJ1-2; CDR3 length: 13; CDR3 protein: CAWSRALGYGYTF
clone size: .; V gene: TRBV6-1; J gene: TRBJ2-3; CDR3 length: 15; CDR3 protein: CASSIQGAGADTQYF
clone size: once; V gene: TRBV20-1; J gene: TRBJ2-7; CDR3 length: 11; CDR3 protein: CSAGESREQYF
clone size: .; V gene: TRBV28; J gene: TRBJ1-2; CDR3 length: 14; CDR3 protein: CASSPFGRNYGYTF
clone size: .; V gene: TRBV5-1; J gene: TRBJ2-7; CDR3 length: 15; CDR3 protein: CASSWGGQWDYEQYF
clone size: .; V gene: TRBV5-1; J gene: TRBJ1-1; CDR3 length: 13; CDR3 protein: CASSSETTTEAFF
clone size: .; V gene: TRBV27; J gene: TRBJ2-1; CDR3 length: 14; CDR3 protein: CASSSGQGISEQFF
clone size: .; V gene: TRBV15; J gene: TRBJ1-1; CDR3 length: 13; CDR3 protein: CATTRELNTEAFF
clone size: .; V gene: TRBV5-6; J gene: TRBJ2-5; CDR3 length: 13; CDR3 protein: CASSPGPSRTQYF
clone size: .; V gene: TRBV6-1; J gene: TRBJ1-1; CDR3 length: 15; CDR3 protein: CASRTGSGGGTEAFF
clone size: .; V gene: TRBV5-1; J gene: TRBJ2-7; CDR3 length: 13; CDR3 protein: CASSWSAPLEQYF
clone size: .; V gene: TRBV5-1; J gene: TRBJ2-7; CDR3 length: 16; CDR3 protein: CASSLGSRYLSYEQYF
clone size: .; V gene: TRBV6-5; J gene: TRBJ1-1; CDR3 length: 13; CDR3 protein: CASTLQGNTEAFF
clone size: .; V gene: TRBV30; J gene: TRBJ2-1; CDR3 length: 11; CDR3 protein: CAWSVRRDKFF
clone size: .; V gene: TRBV28; J gene: TRBJ2-7; CDR3 length: 15; CDR3 protein: CASSLGSGRARGQYF
clone size: .; V gene: TRBV27; J gene: TRBJ1-2; CDR3 length: 13; CDR3 protein: CASSRLGPYGYTF
clone size: .; V gene: TRBV6-5; J gene: TRBJ1-2; CDR3 length: 13; CDR3 protein: CASLAGNFGGYTF
clone size: .; V gene: TRBV7-9; J gene: TRBJ1-2; CDR3 length: 14; CDR3 protein: CASSSDRAGYGYTF
clone size: .; V gene: TRBV11-1; J gene: TRBJ2-7; CDR3 length: 16; CDR3 protein: CASSSVGLPGGNEQYF
clone size: .; V gene: TRBV28; J gene: TRBJ2-7; CDR3 length: 14; CDR3 protein: CASSVVGLGNEQYF
clone size: .; V gene: TRBV14; J gene: TRBJ2-7; CDR3 length: 14; CDR3 protein: CASSPPAFSYEQYF
clone size: .; V gene: TRBV27; J gene: TRBJ2-7; CDR3 length: 11; CDR3 protein: CASSRGGEQYF
clone size: .; V gene: TRBV5-4; J gene: TRBJ2-7; CDR3 length: 12; CDR3 protein: CASSFDSGEQYF
clone size: .; V gene: TRBV6-1; J gene: TRBJ2-7; CDR3 length: 14; CDR3 protein: CASSRDIFSYEQYF
clone size: .; V gene: TRBV5-1; J gene: TRBJ2-4; CDR3 length: 13; CDR3 protein: CASSLSGENIQYF
clone size: .; V gene: TRBV9; J gene: TRBJ2-1; CDR3 length: 16; CDR3 protein: CASSVSGLAGIGEQFF
clone size: .; V gene: TRBV28; J gene: TRBJ2-3; CDR3 length: 15; CDR3 protein: CASTNSGLGADTQYF
clone size: .; V gene: TRBV2; J gene: TRBJ1-1; CDR3 length: 14; CDR3 protein: CASRRTGESTEAFF
clone size: .; V gene: TRBV10-3; J gene: TRBJ2-2; CDR3 length: 12; CDR3 protein: CAISAGTGELFF
clone size: .; V gene: TRBV28; J gene: TRBJ2-2; CDR3 length: 17; CDR3 protein: CASSLPRATGNTGELFF
clone size: once; V gene: TRBV9; J gene: TRBJ2-2; CDR3 length: 15; CDR3 protein: CASSVGTTNTGELFF
clone size: .; V gene: TRBV28; J gene: TRBJ2-7; CDR3 length: 11; CDR3 protein: CASRDTYEQYF
clone size: .; V gene: TRBV7-9; J gene: TRBJ2-4; CDR3 length: 15; CDR3 protein: CASSFDGPPSDIQYF
clone size: .; V gene: TRBV2; J gene: TRBJ2-5; CDR3 length: 13; CDR3 protein: CASRVGPPETQYF
clone size: .; V gene: TRBV6-5; J gene: TRBJ2-1; CDR3 length: 16; CDR3 protein: CASSYAFQSQGYEQFF
clone size: .; V gene: TRBV7-3; J gene: TRBJ2-5; CDR3 length: 16; CDR3 protein: CASSLRAGAPQETQYF
clone size: .; V gene: TRBV30; J gene: TRBJ1-2; CDR3 length: 12; CDR3 protein: CAGRTENYGYTF
clone size: .; V gene: TRBV27; J gene: TRBJ1-5; CDR3 length: 13; CDR3 protein: CASSGVSNQPQHF
clone size: .; V gene: TRBV14; J gene: TRBJ2-3; CDR3 length: 17; CDR3 protein: CASSTRQLAGSTDTQYF
clone size: .; V gene: TRBV7-3; J gene: TRBJ2-6; CDR3 length: 13; CDR3 protein: CASSLYGANVLTF
clone size: .; V gene: TRBV7-7; J gene: TRBJ2-2; CDR3 length: 14; CDR3 protein: CASSLLGGIGELFF
clone size: .; V gene: TRBV10-3; J gene: TRBJ2-1; CDR3 length: 18; CDR3 protein: CAISESSSGRDLGNEQFF